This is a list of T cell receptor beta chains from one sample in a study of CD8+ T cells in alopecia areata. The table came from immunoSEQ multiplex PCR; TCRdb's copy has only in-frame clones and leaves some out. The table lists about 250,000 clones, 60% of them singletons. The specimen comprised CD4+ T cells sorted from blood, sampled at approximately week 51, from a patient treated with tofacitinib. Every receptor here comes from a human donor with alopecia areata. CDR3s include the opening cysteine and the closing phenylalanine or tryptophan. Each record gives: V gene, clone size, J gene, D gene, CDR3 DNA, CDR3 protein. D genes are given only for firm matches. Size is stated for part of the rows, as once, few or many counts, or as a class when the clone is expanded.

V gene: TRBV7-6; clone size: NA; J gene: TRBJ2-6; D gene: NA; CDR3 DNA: TGTGCCAGCAGCTTAGCAGCCAGCTCTGGGGCCAACGTCCTGACTTTC; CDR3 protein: CASSLAASSGANVLTF
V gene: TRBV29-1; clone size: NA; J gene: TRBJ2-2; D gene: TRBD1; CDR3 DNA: TGCAGCGTTGCGAGGGGGCGGACCGGGGAGCTGTTTTTT; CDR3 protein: CSVARGRTGELFF
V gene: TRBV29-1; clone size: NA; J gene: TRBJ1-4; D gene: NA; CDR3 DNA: TGCAGCGTTGAGGAGGGCTCCGGTGGGGAAAAACTGTTTTTT; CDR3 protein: CSVEEGSGGEKLFF
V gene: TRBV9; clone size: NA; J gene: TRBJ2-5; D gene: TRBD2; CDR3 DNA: TGTGCCAGCAGCGTGGGAGCGGGGGCAGTAGGGGAGACCCAGTACTTC; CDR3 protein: CASSVGAGAVGETQYF
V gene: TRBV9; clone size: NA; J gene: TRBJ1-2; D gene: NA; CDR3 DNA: TGTGCCAGCAGCGCTCCGGGGATCTATGGCTACACCTTC; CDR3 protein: CASSAPGIYGYTF
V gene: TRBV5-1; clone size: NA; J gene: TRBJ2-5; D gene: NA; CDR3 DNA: TGCGCCAGCAGCTTGGCCGTTCAAGAGACCCAGTACTTC; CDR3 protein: CASSLAVQETQYF
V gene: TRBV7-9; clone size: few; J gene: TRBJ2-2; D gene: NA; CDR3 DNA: TGTGCCAGCACCCGAACCTTTGCGAACACCGGGGAGCTGTTTTTT; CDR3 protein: CASTRTFANTGELFF
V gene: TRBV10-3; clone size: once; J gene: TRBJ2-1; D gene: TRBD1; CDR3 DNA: TGTGCCATCAGTGAGTCTCCGGGACAGGGGGACAATGAGCAGTTCTTC; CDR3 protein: CAISESPGQGDNEQFF
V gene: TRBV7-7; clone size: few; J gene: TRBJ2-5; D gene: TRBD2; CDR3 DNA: TGTGCTAGCAGCTTGGGGACTACCGGATCTGAGACCCAGTACTTC; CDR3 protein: CASSLGTTGSETQYF
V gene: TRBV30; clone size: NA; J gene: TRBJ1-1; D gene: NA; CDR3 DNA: TGTGCCTGGAAGCGTGGACACCTAATCGCTGAAGCTTTCTTT; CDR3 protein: CAWKRGHLIAEAFF
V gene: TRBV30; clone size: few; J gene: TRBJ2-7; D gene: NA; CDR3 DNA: TGTGCCTTCAATTCGGACAGCTACGAGCAGTACTTC; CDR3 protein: CAFNSDSYEQYF
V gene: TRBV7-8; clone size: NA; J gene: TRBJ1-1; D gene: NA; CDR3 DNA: TGTGCCAGCAGCTTATACCAGGCGAACACTGAAGCTTTCTTT; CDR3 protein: CASSLYQANTEAFF
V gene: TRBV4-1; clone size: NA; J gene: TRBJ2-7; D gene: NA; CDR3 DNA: TGCGCCAGCAGCCAAGATCCGCCGCTTCGCTACGAGCAGTACTTC; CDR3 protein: CASSQDPPLRYEQYF
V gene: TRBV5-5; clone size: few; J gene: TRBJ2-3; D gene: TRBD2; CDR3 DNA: TGTGCCAGCAGCTTGGAAGGACTAGCGGCCACAGATACGCAGTATTTT; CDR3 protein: CASSLEGLAATDTQYF
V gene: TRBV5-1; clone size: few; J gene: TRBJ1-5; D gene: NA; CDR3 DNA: TGCGCCAGCAGCTTGGGGGGGTCAAGCCAGCCCCAGCATTTT; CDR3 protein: CASSLGGSSQPQHF
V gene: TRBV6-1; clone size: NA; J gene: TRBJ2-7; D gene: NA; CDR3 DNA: TGTGCCAGCAGTGAAGGGACGGCCTCCTCCTACGAGCAGTACTTC; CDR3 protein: CASSEGTASSYEQYF
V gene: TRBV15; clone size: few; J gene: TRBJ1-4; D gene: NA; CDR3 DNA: TGTGCCACCAGCAGCCTAGACAGGCCGGTTGAAAAACTGTTTTTT; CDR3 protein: CATSSLDRPVEKLFF
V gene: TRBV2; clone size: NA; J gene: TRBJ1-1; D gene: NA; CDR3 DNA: TGTGCCAGCACCTCAGGGGCCGGAACTGAAGCTTTCTTT; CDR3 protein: CASTSGAGTEAFF
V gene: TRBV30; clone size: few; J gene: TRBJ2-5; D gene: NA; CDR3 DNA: TGTGCCTGGAGTAATTCTGAGACCCAGTACTTC; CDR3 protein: CAWSNSETQYF
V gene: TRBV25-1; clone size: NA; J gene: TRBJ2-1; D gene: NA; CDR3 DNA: TGTGCCAGCAGTGAGCAGTGGCGGGGCCGAAATGAGCAGTTCTTC; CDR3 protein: CASSEQWRGRNEQFF
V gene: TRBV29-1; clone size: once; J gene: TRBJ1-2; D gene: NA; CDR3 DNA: TGCAGCGTTGAAGTGGGGAACTATGGCTACACCTTC; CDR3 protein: CSVEVGNYGYTF
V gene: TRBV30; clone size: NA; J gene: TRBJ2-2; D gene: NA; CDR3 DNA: TGTGCCTGGAGTGTACAACTTGTTGTGATCGGGGAGCTGTTTTTT; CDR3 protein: CAWSVQLVVIGELFF
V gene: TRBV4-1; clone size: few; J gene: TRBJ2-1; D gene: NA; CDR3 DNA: TGCGCCAGCAGCCAAGTCCCAAACTCCTACAATGAGCAGTTCTTC; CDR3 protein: CASSQVPNSYNEQFF
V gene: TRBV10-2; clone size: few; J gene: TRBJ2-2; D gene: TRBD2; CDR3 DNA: TGCGCCAGCAAAGGGACTAGCTTCCCCGGGGAGCTGTTTTTT; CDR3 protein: CASKGTSFPGELFF
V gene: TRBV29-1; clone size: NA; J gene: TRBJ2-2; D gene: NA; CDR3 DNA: TGCAGCGTTGAAGTTGGGGGCGCGAACACCGGGGAGCTGTTTTTT; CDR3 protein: CSVEVGGANTGELFF
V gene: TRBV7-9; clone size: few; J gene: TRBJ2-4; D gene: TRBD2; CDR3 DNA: TGTGCCAGCAGCCAAGGTGGGGGGGACATTCAGTACTTC; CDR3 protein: CASSQGGGDIQYF
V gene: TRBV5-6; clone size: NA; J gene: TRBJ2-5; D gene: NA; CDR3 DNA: TGTGCCAGCAGGTCGCTGGGTGGGGGGGCTGGAGAGACCCAGTACTTC; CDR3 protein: CASRSLGGGAGETQYF
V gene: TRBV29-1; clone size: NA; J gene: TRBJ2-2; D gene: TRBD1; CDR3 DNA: TGCAGCTGCCGCAGGGACAGGGATACCGGGGAGCTGTTTTTT; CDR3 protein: CSCRRDRDTGELFF
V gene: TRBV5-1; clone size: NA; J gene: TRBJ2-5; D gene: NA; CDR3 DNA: TGCGCCAGCAGCTTGACCCATAAAGAGACCCAGTACTTC; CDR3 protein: CASSLTHKETQYF
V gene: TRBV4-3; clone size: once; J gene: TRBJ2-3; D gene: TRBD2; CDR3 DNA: TGCGCCAGCAGCCACCGACTAGCGGGGGTAGGAGGAGATACGCAGTATTTT; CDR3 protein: CASSHRLAGVGGDTQYF
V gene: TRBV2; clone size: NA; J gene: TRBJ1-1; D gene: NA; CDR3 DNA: TGTGCCAGCAGGGTTCAGGGGTTTGGTACTGAAGCTTTCTTT; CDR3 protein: CASRVQGFGTEAFF
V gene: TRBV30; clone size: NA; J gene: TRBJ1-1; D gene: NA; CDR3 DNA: TGTGCCTGGAATTTTCACCGGGGCGAAGCTTTCTTT; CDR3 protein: CAWNFHRGEAFF
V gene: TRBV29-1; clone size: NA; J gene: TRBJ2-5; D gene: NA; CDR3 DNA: TGCAGCGTGTCGGGACGGCACCAAGAGACCCAGTACTTC; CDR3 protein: CSVSGRHQETQYF
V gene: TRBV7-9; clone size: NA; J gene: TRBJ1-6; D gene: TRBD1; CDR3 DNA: TGTGCCAGCAGCTTAGGGGGATGGGGACAGGGTCCTTCACCCCTCCACTTT; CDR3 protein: CASSLGGWGQGPSPLHF
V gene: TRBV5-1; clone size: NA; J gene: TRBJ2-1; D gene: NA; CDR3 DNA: TGCGCCAGCAGCTTTAATTACCCTGGGAATGAGCAGTTCTTC; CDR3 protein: CASSFNYPGNEQFF
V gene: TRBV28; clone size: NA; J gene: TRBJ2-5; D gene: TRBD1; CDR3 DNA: TGTGCCAGCAGTACGTGGACAGGGGAGCGGGAGACCCAGTACTTC; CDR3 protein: CASSTWTGERETQYF
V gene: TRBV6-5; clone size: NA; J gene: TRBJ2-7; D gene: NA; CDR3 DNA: TGTGCCAGCAGTTCGGGGCAAGGCTCTAAGCAGTACTTC; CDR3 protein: CASSSGQGSKQYF
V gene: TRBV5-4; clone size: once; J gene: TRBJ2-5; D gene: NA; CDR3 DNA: TGTGCCAGCAGCTTGGTGTTTGAGGAGACCCAGTACTTC; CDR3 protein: CASSLVFEETQYF
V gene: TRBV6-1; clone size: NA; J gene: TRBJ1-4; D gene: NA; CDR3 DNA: TGTGCCAGCAGTGATGGAGGGGCTAATGAAAAACTGTTTTTT; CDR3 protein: CASSDGGANEKLFF
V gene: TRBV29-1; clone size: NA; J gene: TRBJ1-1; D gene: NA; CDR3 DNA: TGCAGCGCCGAGACAATGCCTGAAGCTTTCTTT; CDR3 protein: CSAETMPEAFF
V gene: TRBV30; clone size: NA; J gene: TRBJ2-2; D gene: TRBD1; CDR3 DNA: TGTGCCTGGAGTGTACTACGACAGGGCACCGGGGAGCTGTTTTTT; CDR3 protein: CAWSVLRQGTGELFF
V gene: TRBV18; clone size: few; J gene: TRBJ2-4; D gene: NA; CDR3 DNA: TGTGCCAGCTCACCTTCATTACGGGACATTCAGTACTTC; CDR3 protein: CASSPSLRDIQYF
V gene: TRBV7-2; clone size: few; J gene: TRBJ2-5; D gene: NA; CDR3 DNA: TGTGCCAGCAGCTTAGAGGCGGGGCCAGAGACCCAGTACTTC; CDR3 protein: CASSLEAGPETQYF
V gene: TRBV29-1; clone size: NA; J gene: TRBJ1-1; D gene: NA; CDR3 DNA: TGCAGCGTTCAAACAGGGCGAGAAGCTTTCTTT; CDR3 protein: CSVQTGREAFF
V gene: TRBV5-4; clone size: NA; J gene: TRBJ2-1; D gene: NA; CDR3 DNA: TGTGCCAGCAGCTTTATAGGGGGGATCTACAATGAGCAGTTCTTC; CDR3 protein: CASSFIGGIYNEQFF
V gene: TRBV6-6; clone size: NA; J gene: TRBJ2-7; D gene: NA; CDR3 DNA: TGTGCCAGCAGTTACTCGGCAAGCGAGCAGTACTTC; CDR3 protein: CASSYSASEQYF